The 14 T cell receptor beta chains below come from one sample, sequenced in a study of blood T cell repertoires in COVID-19. Here immunoSEQ multiplex PCR was the method, and the copy in TCRdb shows in-frame clones only, minus some. Of roughly 250,000 clones in the sample, about 86% were seen once. The sample taken for sequencing was peripheral blood. All receptors derive from a woman aged 80 or older with acute or convalescent COVID-19.

This clone was observed a single time. This chain uses TRBV3-1 (or the pseudogene TRBV3-2) with TRBJ1-1, with a tentative D call TRBD1 (6 bases). V was clipped by 1 base and J by 4 bases, with 16 bases between them. Germline CDR1 LGHDT, CDR2 YNNKEL (reference sequence). CDR3 length: 16 amino acids. DNA for the CDR3: TGTGCCAGCAGCCAAGGATGGTACGGGACACCCACTGAAGCTTTCTTT. Its translation: CASSQGWYGTPTEAFF.

The V gene is TRBV6-6, the J gene TRBJ1-3; possibly TRBD1 for D (5 bases). Trimming removed 6 bases from V and 0 bases from J, with 15 bases in between. CDR1 is MNHNY and CDR2 is SVGAGI in the germline V gene (reference sequence). This CDR3 is 16 amino acids long. CDR3 amino acids: CASRRGRAPSGNTIYF. The CDR3, as DNA: TGTGCCAGCAGACGGGGGAGGGCTCCCTCTGGAAACACCATATATTTT.

This clone was picked up a small number of times. This chain links TRBV6-5 with TRBJ1-1, with a weak D call TRBD1 (6 bases). V lost 2 bases, J lost 1 base, and 11 bases lay in between. The CDR3 runs to 15 residues. Looked up from germline, CDR1 is MNHEY and CDR2 is SVGAGI. The CDR3 DNA sequence: TGTGCCAGCAGTTACCGGGGGGCCCCGAACACTGAAGCTTTCTTT. Amino acid sequence: CASSYRGAPNTEAFF.

The chain has TRBV4-1 and TRBJ1-4; D not resolved. CDR3 length equals 14 residues. V was cut by 8 bases and J by 8 bases, with 18 bases left in between. Germline CDR1 reads MGHRA; CDR2 reads YSYEKL. CDR3 residues: CASPQRSGEEKLFF. In DNA, the CDR3 is TGCGCCAGCCCCCAGAGGAGCGGGGAGGAAAAACTGTTTTTT.

This clone turned up a few times. The chain is built from TRBV11-2 and TRBJ1-1; 7 nucleotides line up with TRBD1. The germline V gene encodes CDR1 SGHAT and CDR2 FQNNGV. The CDR3 spans 15 residues. V lost 6 bases to trimming and J lost 1 base; unmatched junction nucleotides: 8. The CDR3 nucleotides read TGTGCCAGCAGGCCTACAGGGGCCCCGAACACTGAAGCTTTCTTT. This encodes CASRPTGAPNTEAFF.

This chain uses TRBV18 with TRBJ2-1, with D possibly being TRBD1 (6 bases). CDR1 is KGHSH and CDR2 is LQKENI in the germline V gene. The CDR3 runs 13 residues. V lost 6 bases and J 6 bases, leaving 12 bases between the germline ends. In nucleotides, the CDR3 is TGTGCCAGCTCCCCAGACAGGAGCAATGAGCAGTTCTTC. Translated: CASSPDRSNEQFF.

About this clone itself: Within the sample, other DNA sequences also encode this same CDR3. J is TRBJ1-2 and V is TRBV9; D not certain. Between the trimmed V and J ends, which lost 0 bases and 3 bases, there was a span of 12 bases. Germline loops: CDR1 SGDLS, CDR2 YYNGEE. This CDR3 has 15 residues. The CDR3 reads CASSVGGGVDYGYTF. CDR3 coding DNA: TGTGCCAGCAGCGTAGGAGGTGGTGTGGACTATGGCTACACCTTC.

The chain couples TRBV5-1 to TRBJ2-1; D might be TRBD2 (6 bases). CDR3 length: 14 residues. CDR1 is SGHRS and CDR2 is YFSETQ in the germline V gene. The V and J ends lost 0 bases and 6 bases respectively, with 10 bases between them. The CDR3 DNA reads TGCGCCAGCAGCTTGGCTGCGGGGTCCAATGAGCAGTTCTTC. Translating gives CASSLAAGSNEQFF. Full variable domain (missing parts from reference TRBV5-1 and TRBJ2-1): KAGVTQTPRYLIKTRGQQVTLSCSPISGHRSVSWYQQTPGQGLQFLFEYFSETQRNKGNFPGRFSGRQFSNSRSEMNVSTLELGDSALYLCASSLAAGSNEQFFGPGTRLTVL.

The chain recombines TRBV6-6 with TRBJ1-5; 8 bases line up with TRBD1. CDR3 length: 13 amino acids. V gave up 5 bases and J gave up 5 bases; unmatched junction bases: 2. In germline, CDR1 is MNHNY, CDR2 SVGAGI (reference sequence). As DNA, the CDR3 is TGTGCCAGCAGTGACAGGGGAGATCAGCCCCAGCATTTT. As protein: CASSDRGDQPQHF.

The chain has TRBV6-2 or TRBV6-3 and TRBJ1-2; D gene unclear. Per germline, CDR1 MNHEY and CDR2 SVGEGT. V was pared by 2 bases and J by 6 bases, with 10 bases between. The CDR3 is 13 amino acids. The CDR3 sequence: CASSYLRGDGYTF. CDR3 DNA sequence: TGTGCCAGCAGTTACCTGCGGGGAGATGGCTACACCTTC.

V gene TRBV28 combines with J gene TRBJ1-5; a weak D match, TRBD1 (5 bases). This CDR3 contains 15 residues. The germline V gene has CDR1 MDHEN and CDR2 SYDVKM. V was trimmed by 6 bases and J by 2 bases, leaving 14 bases between them. DNA for the CDR3: TGTGCCAGCAGCCTCGGGGGTTTTCGCAATCAGCCCCAGCATTTT. Translation gives CASSLGGFRNQPQHF.

This clone was counted only a few times. The chain links TRBV2 to TRBJ1-4; 9 bases match TRBD1. CDR3 length: 14 amino acids. The germline V gene encodes CDR1 SNHLY and CDR2 FYNNEI. J was trimmed by 7 bases and V by 10 bases; bases with no gene match: 10. The CDR3 protein is CATADRGVGEKLFF. In DNA, the CDR3 is TGTGCCACCGCGGACAGGGGTGTGGGTGAAAAACTGTTTTTT.

V and J are TRBV6-6 and TRBJ2-2; 7 nucleotides match TRBD2. CDR3 size: 16 residues. The trim removed 5 bases at V and 4 bases at J, leaving 10 bases unmatched. Germline V gives CDR1 MNHNY, CDR2 SVGAGI (reference sequence). DNA of the CDR3: TGTGCCAGCAGTCCATCGGGACTATCTACCACCGGGGAGCTGTTTTTT. This gives the protein CASSPSGLSTTGELFF.

The chain is built from TRBV5-6 and TRBJ2-1, with D possibly matching TRBD2 (6 bases). The CDR3 is made up of 14 amino acids. Germline CDR1 reads SGHDT; CDR2 reads YYEEEE. Trimming took 3 bases from V and 6 from J, leaving 13 bases between them. The CDR3, as DNA: TGTGCCAGCAGCTGGGGAGGCGGAGGCAATGAGCAGTTCTTC. The encoded protein is CASSWGGGGNEQFF.